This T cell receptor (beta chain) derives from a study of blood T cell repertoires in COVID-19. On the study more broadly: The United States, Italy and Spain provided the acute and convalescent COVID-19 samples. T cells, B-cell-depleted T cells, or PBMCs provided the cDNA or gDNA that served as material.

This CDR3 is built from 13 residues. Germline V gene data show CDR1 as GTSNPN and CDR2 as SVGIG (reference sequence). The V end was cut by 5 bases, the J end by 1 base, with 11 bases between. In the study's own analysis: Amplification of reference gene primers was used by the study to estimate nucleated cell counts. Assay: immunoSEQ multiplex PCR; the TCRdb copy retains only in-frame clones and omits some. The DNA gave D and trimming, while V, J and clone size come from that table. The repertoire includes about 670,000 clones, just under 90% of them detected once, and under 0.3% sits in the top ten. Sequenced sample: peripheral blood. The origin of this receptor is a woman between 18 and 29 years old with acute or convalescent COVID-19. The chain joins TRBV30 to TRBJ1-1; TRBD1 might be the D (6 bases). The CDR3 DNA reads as TGTGCCTGGGGCAGAGGGGGGAACACTGAAGCTTTCTTT. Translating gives CAWGRGGNTEAFF.